This passage covers 29 T cell receptor beta chains from one sample sequenced in a study of response to subunit inactivated influenza vaccine. TCRdb reprocessed the RT-PCR reads via MiXCR and lists one record per CDR3 protein. Here the sample spans roughly 570,000 distinct CDR3 sequences, around 13% being singletons. Sequenced here: PBMCs from blood, sampled roughly 46 days after vaccination. The receptors were sampled from a man aged 45-60 years who received an inactivated influenza vaccine.

This clonotype was recorded a few times. V is TRBV20-1 and J is TRBJ2-6; possible D gene TRBD1, 6 bases. The ends were cut back, 4 bases at V and 1 base at J, with 11 bases in the middle. CDR3 size: 15 residues. In germline, CDR1 is DFQATT, CDR2 SNEGSKA (reference sequence). CDR3 sequence (DNA): TGCAGTGCTATTGTAAGGGGGTCTGGGGCCAACGTCCTGACTTTC. Protein product: CSAIVRGSGANVLTF.

This clonotype showed up just a few times. V usage is TRBV12-3 or TRBV12-4 and J usage is TRBJ2-2, with TRBD1 matching over 8 bases. CDR3 length: 15 amino acids. Unmatched junction bases numbered 5, after V lost 3 bases and J lost 5 bases. DNA for the CDR3: TGTGCCAGCAGTTTGGGCAGGGGGCGGACCGGGGAGCTGTTTTTT. Its translation: CASSLGRGRTGELFF.

In its sample, this clonotype was seen a few times. This chain connects TRBV6-5 to TRBJ2-1; D is unresolved. Trimming took 2 bases from V and 7 from J, leaving 9 bases between them. This CDR3 is built from 13 residues. The germline gives CDR1 MNHEY, CDR2 SVGAGI. The CDR3 DNA is TGTGCCAGCAGTTACATGGATGGGAATGAGCAGTTCTTC. Residues: CASSYMDGNEQFF.

This clonotype has only a few counts. CDR3 sequence (DNA): TGCAGTGCCGGCGGGGGCGGGTTACAGCCCCAGCATTTT. As protein: CSAGGGGLQPQHF. The chain employs TRBV20-1 and TRBJ1-5; a possible D gene is TRBD1 (6 bases). The CDR3 length is 13 residues. The V gene lost 6 bases and the J gene lost 7 bases, with 16 bases spanning the gap. Germline V CDR1 and CDR2: DFQATT, SNEGSKA (reference sequence).

The chain is built from TRBV7-9 and TRBJ2-3, with 9 bases that match TRBD2. This CDR3 has 16 residues. J was trimmed by 0 bases and V by 5 bases; bases with no gene match: 6. CDR1 and CDR2 (germline): SEHNR, FQNEAQ (reference sequence). The CDR3 DNA reads TGTGCCAGCAGCCCACGACTAGCGGCTAGCACAGATACGCAGTATTTT. Amino acids: CASSPRLAASTDTQYF.

The chain joins TRBV24-1 to TRBJ1-4, with D perhaps TRBD1 (6 bases). The germline gives CDR1 KGHDR, CDR2 SFDVKD. The V and J ends lost 5 bases and 6 bases respectively, with 12 bases between them. The CDR3 extends over 14 amino acids. This chain's CDR3 is CATSASGADEKLFF. CDR3 nucleotide sequence: TGTGCCACCAGTGCTTCAGGGGCGGATGAAAAACTGTTTTTT.

A few counts support this clonotype. This sequence joins TRBV24-1 and TRBJ2-5; D is possibly TRBD2 (6 bases). CDR3 size: 13 residues. The ends were cut back, 7 bases at V and 5 bases at J, with 13 bases in the middle. Germline CDR1 reads KGHDR; CDR2 reads SFDVKD. Written as DNA, the CDR3 is TGTGCCACCAGGCGCGGCGGAGGGGAGACCCAGTACTTC. It encodes CATRRGGGETQYF.

This chain links TRBV29-1 with TRBJ2-3, with D perhaps matching TRBD2 (7 bases). The V gene's germline CDR1 is SQVTM and CDR2 ANQGSEA. V lost 6 bases, J lost 1 base, and 14 bases lay in between. The CDR3 has 14 amino acids. CDR3 residues: CSVGRGSGTDTQYF. The CDR3 coding sequence is TGCAGCGTAGGGAGGGGGTCGGGCACAGATACGCAGTATTTT.

Ten or more counts support this clonotype. The J gene is TRBJ1-1, the V gene TRBV20-1; TRBD1 agrees at 10 bases. The CDR3 length is 14 residues. Germline V lookup: CDR1 DFQATT, CDR2 SNEGSKA (reference sequence). The V and J ends lost 6 bases and 4 bases, in that order; junction bases with no gene match: 8. CDR3 DNA: TGCAGTGCAAGCGGGGACAGGGGACCCACTGAAGCTTTCTTT. Translating gives CSASGDRGPTEAFF.

This chain connects TRBV4-1 to TRBJ2-1; 9 bases line up with TRBD1. CDR1 is MGHRA, CDR2 YSYEKL, per germline. The CDR3 loop spans 15 amino acids. The junction had 7 bases not matched to a gene; V was cut back by 5 bases and J by 5 bases. CDR3 region: CASSKGQGTHNEQFF. The CDR3 region has the DNA TGCGCCAGCAGCAAAGGACAGGGGACTCACAATGAGCAGTTCTTC.

This clonotype was observed at least ten times. This chain joins TRBV28 and TRBJ2-5; D might be TRBD1 (5 bases). CDR3 size: 19 residues. V was shortened by 5 bases and J by 11 bases, with 36 bases between the two germline ends. Germline lookup yields CDR1 MDHEN and CDR2 SYDVKM. This CDR3 reads CASSPSKGNSARTKIRQYF. In nucleotides, the CDR3 is TGTGCCAGCAGTCCAAGTAAGGGGAACAGCGCTCGAACCAAGATAAGGCAGTACTTC.

This clonotype was observed a few times. The chain uses TRBV6-1 and TRBJ2-1, with 7 bases lining up with TRBD2. Trimming removed 3 bases from V and 3 bases from J; junction bases left unmatched: 11. Germline V gene sequence: CDR1 MNHNS, CDR2 SASEGT. The CDR3 has 17 residues. Here the CDR3 DNA reads TGTGCCAGCAGTGACGTCCGAGCGGGAAGCGACTACAATGAGCAGTTCTTC. Residues: CASSDVRAGSDYNEQFF.

This clonotype was detected ten times or more. The rearrangement joins TRBV20-1 to TRBJ2-2; unclear D gene. The CDR3 has 13 amino acids. Trimming stripped 2 bases from V and 3 bases from J, with 7 bases between. CDR1 is DFQATT and CDR2 is SNEGSKA in the germline V gene (reference sequence). For the CDR3, the DNA is TGCAGTGCTAGACACCGGGACACCGGGGAGCTGTTTTTT. Its translation is CSARHRDTGELFF.

This clonotype has only a few counts. This chain joins TRBV20-1 and TRBJ2-5; 8 nucleotides align to TRBD2. This CDR3 region has 14 residues. Germline CDR1 reads DFQATT; CDR2 reads SNEGSKA (reference sequence). Trimming cost V 6 bases and J 5 bases; bases outside gene matches: 11. The CDR3 DNA is TGCAGTGCCGTAGTCGGTAGCGGGATTGAGACCCAGTACTTC. Residues: CSAVVGSGIETQYF.

The V gene is TRBV7-2, the J gene TRBJ2-2, with D unresolved. Looked up from germline, CDR1 is SGHTA and CDR2 is FQGNSA. CDR3 length: 12 amino acids. Trimming shortened V by 7 bases and J by 3 bases, and 6 bases separated the two germline ends. CDR3 nucleotide sequence: TGTGCCAGCACCGTCGACACCGGGGAGCTGTTTTTT. Its translation: CASTVDTGELFF.

This clonotype was detected ten times or more. The chain uses TRBV24-1 and TRBJ2-6, with 7 nucleotides matching TRBD2. This CDR3 comprises 18 residues. Germline V gives CDR1 KGHDR, CDR2 SFDVKD. The trim removed 3 bases at V and 1 base at J, leaving 8 bases unmatched. The CDR3 DNA is TGTGCCACCAGTGATGGGAGGGGAAAGTCATCTGGGGCCAACGTCCTGACTTTC. It yields the protein CATSDGRGKSSGANVLTF.

This clonotype was found a few times. The chain recombines TRBV6-1 with TRBJ2-3; TRBD2 agrees at 13 bases. V trimming: 5 bases; J trimming: 0 bases; junction bases outside the gene matches: 11. Germline lookup yields CDR1 MNHNS and CDR2 SASEGT. This CDR3 region has 19 residues. This chain's CDR3 is CASSPGLAGLTASTDTQYF. In DNA form, the CDR3 reads TGTGCCAGCAGTCCGGGACTAGCGGGATTGACCGCTAGCACAGATACGCAGTATTTT.

This clonotype was detected many times. The rearrangement links TRBV29-1 to TRBJ1-5, with D maybe TRBD1 (6 bases). The V gene lost 7 bases and the J gene lost 1 base, with 14 bases spanning the gap. CDR1 and CDR2 (germline): SQVTM, ANQGSEA. The CDR3 is 14 amino acids. This CDR3 reads CSASQGRSNQPQHF. Written as DNA, the CDR3 is TGCAGCGCATCACAGGGAAGGAGCAATCAGCCCCAGCATTTT.

This clonotype was counted only a few times. V gene TRBV27 combines with J gene TRBJ2-1; 7 bases align to TRBD1. V gave up 4 bases and J gave up 1 base; unmatched junction bases: 4. The CDR3 runs to 15 residues. CDR1 and CDR2 (germline): MNHEY, SMNVEV (reference sequence). The CDR3 coding sequence is TGTGCCAGCAGTTCCCCGACAGGGTCCTACAATGAGCAGTTCTTC. Encoded protein: CASSSPTGSYNEQFF.

Concerning this clonotype: The junction differs from germline at one of its ends, possibly a read error. The gene calls are TRBV6-4 and TRBJ2-2; D remains unclear. This CDR3 is 15 amino acids long. Per germline, CDR1 MRHNA and CDR2 SNTAGT. The CDR3 is CAGSARPENTGELFF. The CDR3, as DNA: TGTGCCGGCAGTGCCAGACCCGAGAACACCGGGGAGCTGTTTTTT.

The V gene is TRBV4-3, the J gene TRBJ1-2; D is unresolved. Between the trimmed V and J ends, which lost 0 bases and 2 bases, there was a span of 10 bases. Germline CDR1 and CDR2: LGHNA and YSLEER. The CDR3 loop spans 15 amino acids. The CDR3 spells CASSQDLTDNYGYTF. The CDR3 DNA is TGCGCCAGCAGCCAAGATTTAACGGACAACTATGGCTACACCTTC.

The chain combines TRBV24-1 with TRBJ2-3, with no clear D. The V gene lost 5 bases and the J gene lost 2 bases, with 10 bases spanning the gap. The CDR3 is made up of 14 amino acids. Germline V gives CDR1 KGHDR, CDR2 SFDVKD. The CDR3 is CATSVRGNTDTQYF. The DNA for the CDR3 is TGTGCCACCAGTGTTCGTGGGAACACAGATACGCAGTATTTT.

The chain links TRBV25-1 to TRBJ2-3; tentatively, D is TRBD1 or TRBD2 (5 bases each). Trimming cost V 2 bases and J 5 bases, with 14 bases left between them. Germline CDR1 MGHDK, CDR2 SYGVNS. CDR3 length: 15 amino acids. The CDR3 region has the DNA TGTGCCAGCAGTGAACCCGGGACGGGTGGAGATACGCAGTATTTT. This translates into CASSEPGTGGDTQYF.

There are many counts of this clonotype. This chain joins TRBV12-3 or TRBV12-4 and TRBJ1-3; 8 bases map to TRBD1. Losses at the gene ends were 5 bases for V and 16 bases for J; bases not matched to a gene: 10. This CDR3 is 12 amino acids long. In DNA form, the CDR3 reads TGTGCCAGCAGTACGATAGGACAGGGAGTGTATTTT. This translates into CASSTIGQGVYF.

This clonotype was seen more than once but under ten times. V is TRBV20-1 and J is TRBJ2-3; D gene unclear. There are 15 residues in the CDR3. V was clipped by 3 bases and J by 2 bases, with 15 bases between them. Germline CDR1 is DFQATT and CDR2 is SNEGSKA (reference sequence). The CDR3 region has the DNA TGCAGTGCTAGTTCGGCCAGCCTCTTCACAGATACGCAGTATTTT. It yields the protein CSASSASLFTDTQYF.

This clonotype was recorded a few times. This chain uses TRBV6-1 with TRBJ2-7; 8 nucleotides agree with TRBD2. The CDR3 totals 14 residues. J lost 4 bases, V lost 6 bases, and 8 bases had no gene match. In germline, CDR1 is MNHNS, CDR2 SASEGT. CDR3 residues: CASSRSGTGYEQYF. DNA of the CDR3: TGTGCCAGCAGCCGTAGCGGGACGGGTTACGAGCAGTACTTC.

The chain couples TRBV5-1 to TRBJ2-5, with D possibly being TRBD1 (6 bases). Per the germline V gene, CDR1 is SGHRS and CDR2 is YFSETQ. Trimming left V 1 base short and J 5 bases short, with 15 bases between. CDR3 size: 15 residues. The CDR3 DNA follows: TGCGCCAGCAGCTTGTATGGGGGCATCGGGGAGACCCAGTACTTC. This gives the protein CASSLYGGIGETQYF.

The table lists this clonotype with a few counts. This chain links TRBV2 with TRBJ1-5; a weak D match, TRBD1 (6 bases). This CDR3 region has 15 residues. V lost 3 bases and J lost 7, with 16 bases in between. Germline CDR1 reads SNHLY; CDR2 reads FYNNEI. CDR3 DNA: TGTGCCAGCAGTGATGGGGCAGGGGAAGAACAGCCCCAGCATTTT. Protein: CASSDGAGEEQPQHF.

This sequence joins TRBV4-2 and TRBJ2-7; unclear D gene. Looked up from germline, CDR1 is LGHNA and CDR2 is YNFKEQ. The V end lost 3 bases, the J end lost 0 bases, and 9 bases lay between the germline ends. The CDR3 totals 14 residues. This CDR3 reads CASSQPASSYEQYF. In nucleotides, the CDR3 is TGTGCCAGCAGCCAGCCGGCAAGCTCCTACGAGCAGTACTTC.